These 12 T cell receptor beta chains originate from one sample sequenced in a study of blood T cell repertoires in COVID-19. Assay: immunoSEQ multiplex PCR; the TCRdb copy retains only in-frame clones and omits some. The table shows 210,000 or so clones, with less than 90% occurring only once. Sequenced: peripheral blood. The receptor source for this set is a human donor in a cohort sampled during active COVID-19.

V and J are TRBV2 and TRBJ2-1; 8 bases map to TRBD2. This CDR3 has 18 residues. Losses at the gene ends were 5 bases for V and 0 bases for J; bases not matched to a gene: 12. The germline CDR1 and CDR2 sequences are SNHLY and FYNNEI. The CDR3 DNA reads TGTGCCAGCAGTAAGACTCGAGGTAGCGGGATCTCCTACAATGAGCAGTTCTTC. It codes for CASSKTRGSGISYNEQFF.

This sequence joins TRBV2 and TRBJ2-6; D is uncertain. The CDR3 is 15 residues long. CDR1 and CDR2 from the germline V gene are SNHLY and FYNNEI. Trimming pared 5 bases from V and 2 bases from J, leaving 10 bases between. The CDR3 region has the DNA TGTGCCAGCAGTCCAGAGACAACTGGGGCCAACGTCCTGACTTTC. Its translation is CASSPETTGANVLTF.

The V and J genes are TRBV19 and TRBJ2-5, with a tentative D call TRBD2 (5 bases). Trimming removed 3 bases from V and 7 bases from J, with 12 bases in between. This CDR3 region has 13 residues. Germline V lookup: CDR1 LNHDA, CDR2 SQIVND (reference sequence). CDR3 DNA: TGTGCCAGTAGTATCGGGGTAGTGGGGACCCAGTACTTC. Its protein is CASSIGVVGTQYF.

This clone was seen a handful of times. The chain recombines TRBV5-1 with TRBJ1-4, with D possibly matching TRBD1 (5 bases). Germline CDR1 is SGHRS and CDR2 is YFSETQ. The CDR3 length is 15 residues. The V end was cut by 3 bases, the J end by 8 bases, with 17 bases between. The CDR3 DNA is TGCGCCAGCAGCTCCGATGGCCAGGGTGGGGAAAAACTGTTTTTT. Translated: CASSSDGQGGEKLFF.

The rearrangement links TRBV28 to TRBJ1-4, with D unresolved. This CDR3 has 17 residues. CDR1 and CDR2 (germline): MDHEN, SYDVKM. V dropped 5 bases and J dropped 0 bases, with 16 bases sitting between them. CDR3 DNA: TGTGCCAGCAGTACCCGACGGGGAGTCGCAACTAATGAAAAACTGTTTTTT. Translation gives CASSTRRGVATNEKLFF.

This rearrangement joins TRBV11-3 to TRBJ2-3; D uncertain. This CDR3 has 14 residues. V lost 3 bases and J 0 bases, leaving 7 bases between the germline ends. Germline V gene sequence: CDR1 SGHNT, CDR2 YENEEA. The DNA of the CDR3 is TGTGCCAGCAGCTTTCTAGGTAGCACAGATACGCAGTATTTT. As protein: CASSFLGSTDTQYF.

The rearrangement uses TRBV18 and TRBJ1-6; D not resolved. V gave up 3 bases and J gave up 8 bases, with 8 bases separating them. Germline-derived CDR1 and CDR2 are KGHSH and LQKENI. There are 13 residues in the CDR3. This chain's CDR3 is CASSPGRDSPLHF. The CDR3 bases are TGTGCCAGCTCACCGGGTCGGGATTCACCCCTCCACTTT.

The chain employs TRBV18 and TRBJ2-2; 7 bases fit TRBD2. Trimming at V came to 3 bases and at J to 1 base, leaving 5 bases not matched to a gene. The germline V gene encodes CDR1 KGHSH and CDR2 LQKENI. CDR3 length: 16 amino acids. DNA of the CDR3: TGTGCCAGCTCACCTTTCCTAGCGGAGAACACCGGGGAGCTGTTTTTT. Its protein product is CASSPFLAENTGELFF. The whole variable domain, remainder taken from reference TRBV18 and TRBJ2-2, is NAGVMQNPRHLVRRRGQEARLRCSPMKGHSHVYWYRQLPEEGLKFMVYLQKENIIDESGMPKERFSAEFPKEGPSILRIQQVVRGDSAAYFCASSPFLAENTGELFFGEGSRLTVL.

This clone occurred a few times. The genes are TRBV4-1 and TRBJ2-7; the match to TRBD1 covers 7 bases. The trim removed 1 base at V and 0 bases at J, leaving 9 bases unmatched. The CDR3 runs 17 residues. Germline CDR1 reads MGHRA; CDR2 reads YSYEKL. Here the CDR3 reads CASSQGLGQPSSYEQYF. For the CDR3, the DNA is TGCGCCAGCAGCCAAGGCTTGGGACAGCCTAGCTCCTACGAGCAGTACTTC.

The chain employs TRBV5-1 and TRBJ2-5; a possible D gene is TRBD2 (5 bases). Germline values: CDR1 SGHRS, CDR2 YFSETQ. Trimming took off 1 base at V and 5 bases at J, with 12 bases between the two ends. CDR3 length: 14 residues. The DNA of the CDR3 is TGCGCCAGCAGCTTGTTTGGAGGCAGCGAGACCCAGTACTTC. Amino acid sequence: CASSLFGGSETQYF. Full variable domain (outside the CDR3, taken from reference TRBV5-1 and TRBJ2-5): KAGVTQTPRYLIKTRGQQVTLSCSPISGHRSVSWYQQTPGQGLQFLFEYFSETQRNKGNFPGRFSGRQFSNSRSEMNVSTLELGDSALYLCASSLFGGSETQYFGPGTRLLVL.

The chain carries TRBV10-2 and TRBJ2-7; possible D gene TRBD1, 5 bases. The V gene lost 3 bases and the J gene lost 6 bases, with 12 bases spanning the gap. This CDR3 spans 13 amino acids. CDR1 is WSHSY and CDR2 is SAAADI in the germline V gene. CDR3 sequence (DNA): TGCGCCAGCAGTGATCAGGGTTTGATCGAGCAGTACGTC. Amino acids: CASSDQGLIEQYV.

The chain is built from TRBV5-1 and TRBJ2-2, with 8 bases fitting TRBD1. The CDR3 extends over 16 amino acids. Trimming cost V 6 bases and J 7 bases; bases outside gene matches: 14. From germline, CDR1 is SGHRS and CDR2 YFSETQ. Written as DNA, the CDR3 is TGCGCCAGCAAAAGTCGAGGACAGGGCGAGGTCGGGGAGCTGTTTTTT. It codes for CASKSRGQGEVGELFF.